This TCR beta chain was recorded in a study of spatial heterogeneity in lung cancer. Overall study: Combinations of a unique TCR and a UMI were tallied in raw reads, and on average each appeared more than ten times. Findings of the study overall: Blood showed ubiquitous tumor TCRs more often at resection than at routine follow-up.

Time point noted: sample taken at primary tumor resection. The study sequenced unsorted whole RNA from tumor, nontumor lung or frozen PBMC. Donation came from roughly 72 patients with untreated early-stage non-small cell lung cancer. Deletions cut 4 bases from V and 1 base from J, with 11 bases between. Germline CDR1 is LNHNV and CDR2 is YYDKDF (reference sequence). CDR3 length: 15 residues. Every cDNA TCR molecule received its own unique molecular identifier. TCRdb itself ran the 5' RACE reads through MiXCR, one entry per CDR3 protein. The sample has tens of thousands of distinct CDR3 sequences, roughly 7% seen once; the top ten hold roughly 3%. Comments on this clonotype: Its antigen is unidentified.

The sequencing here drew on PBMCs, taken at surgery. J is TRBJ2-4 and V is TRBV15; D may be TRBD1 (6 bases). This TCR came from a female donor with early-stage non-small cell lung cancer. This CDR3 reads CATSTDQGAKNIQYF. The CDR3 nucleotides read TGTGCCACCAGCACAGACCAGGGGGCCAAAAACATTCAGTACTTC.